This passage covers 24 T cell receptor beta chains from one sample sequenced in a study of beta chain features in type 1 diabetes. Study-level findings and limits: Significant though moderate, a shortening of TCRB CDR3s appeared in all four CD4+ subsets of Type 1 diabetes patients.

These TCRs are of unknown antigen specificity. Investigators reverse transcribed all isolated RNA, so they sequenced expressed TCRB transcripts. Assay: immunoSEQ multiplex PCR; the TCRdb copy retains only in-frame clones and omits some. This sample has some 70,000 clones, with about 50% found just once. The source material was central memory CD4+ T cells from blood. These TCRs come from a man aged 25-45 years with type 1 diabetes.

The V call is TRBV5-6, the J call TRBJ1-1; 7 bases line up with TRBD1. Germline V gives CDR1 SGHDT, CDR2 YYEEEE. The length of the CDR3 is 13 residues. J lost 0 bases, V lost 5 bases, and 1 base had no gene match. For the CDR3, the DNA is TGTGCCAGCAGTGACAGGGTGAACACTGAAGCTTTCTTT. This sequence encodes CASSDRVNTEAFF.

The chain links TRBV5-1 to TRBJ2-4; D may be TRBD2 (7 bases). V gave up 4 bases and J gave up 8 bases, with 22 bases separating them. This CDR3 contains 16 residues. CDR1 and CDR2 (germline): SGHRS, YFSETQ. The CDR3 coding sequence is TGCGCCAGCAGCCCCGGCAGGACGGGGGGCGCGGACATTCAGTACTTC. This codes for CASSPGRTGGADIQYF.

The rearrangement links TRBV6-1 to TRBJ2-5, with 7 nucleotides matching TRBD1. The germline V gene has CDR1 MNHNS and CDR2 SASEGT. The V segment lost 6 bases and the J segment 2 bases; nucleotides outside the gene matches: 9. This CDR3 is built from 15 residues. The CDR3 coding sequence is TGTGCCAGCAGCACACAGGGGACGGTGCAAGAGACCCAGTACTTC. It specifies CASSTQGTVQETQYF.

The chain combines TRBV7-2 with TRBJ2-6, with 7 positions matching TRBD1. The CDR3 extends over 16 amino acids. Per germline, CDR1 SGHTA and CDR2 FQGNSA. Trimming removed 0 bases from V and 2 bases from J; junction bases left unmatched: 1. The CDR3 DNA is TGTGCCAGCAGCTTAGCGACAGGGACTGGGGCCAACGTCCTGACTTTC. Translated, it gives CASSLATGTGANVLTF.

The genes are TRBV7-2 and TRBJ2-3, with 7 bases identical to TRBD1. Trimming at V came to 1 base and at J to 7 bases, leaving 8 bases not matched to a gene. Germline V lookup: CDR1 SGHTA, CDR2 FQGNSA. This CDR3 region has 15 residues. Here the CDR3 reads CASSLVVGGANTQYF. The CDR3 DNA follows: TGTGCCAGCAGCTTAGTGGTAGGGGGCGCAAATACGCAGTATTTT.

The chain employs TRBV28 and TRBJ2-1; 7 bases fit TRBD2. Germline assignment: CDR1 MDHEN and CDR2 SYDVKM. The CDR3 is 15 amino acids. Trimming removed 6 bases from V and 2 bases from J; junction bases left unmatched: 7. This chain's CDR3 is CASSPSGLAYNEQFF. The CDR3 DNA follows: TGTGCCAGCAGCCCTAGCGGTTTAGCCTACAATGAGCAGTTCTTC. Full variable domain (outside the CDR3, taken from reference TRBV28 and TRBJ2-1): DVKVTQSSRYLVKRTGEKVFLECVQDMDHENMFWYRQDPGLGLRLIYFSYDVKMKEKGDIPEGYSVSREKKERFSLILESASTNQTSMYLCASSPSGLAYNEQFFGPGTRLTVL.

V and J are TRBV19 and TRBJ1-4; D call uncertain. The V end was cut by 6 bases, the J end by 5 bases, with 10 bases between. The CDR3 length is 13 residues. The germline V gene encodes CDR1 LNHDA and CDR2 SQIVND (reference sequence). The CDR3 nucleotides read TGTGCCAGTAGCGGGGTGAGGAATGAAAAACTGTTTTTT. Residues: CASSGVRNEKLFF.

The chain combines TRBV2 with TRBJ1-4, with D tentatively TRBD1 (6 bases). The CDR3 spans 13 residues. V lost 2 bases and J lost 8, with 9 bases in between. Looked up from germline, CDR1 is SNHLY and CDR2 is FYNNEI. In DNA form, the CDR3 reads TGTGCCAGCAGTGAAAAGAGGGGGGAAAAACTGTTTTTT. This encodes CASSEKRGEKLFF.

The CDR3 loop reads CASTGTAVYEQYF. The CDR3 DNA is TGTGCCAGCACCGGGACAGCCGTCTACGAGCAGTACTTC. The genes are TRBV6-5 and TRBJ2-7; 7 bases align to TRBD1. Germline trimming cut 7 bases from V and 3 bases from J; bases unmatched to any gene: 6. The germline CDR1 and CDR2 sequences are MNHEY and SVGAGI. The CDR3 is made up of 13 amino acids.

This clone has more than one count but fewer than ten. V gene TRBV25-1 combines with J gene TRBJ2-6, with D possibly TRBD1 on 5 matching bases. Per germline, CDR1 MGHDK and CDR2 SYGVNS. V was pared by 3 bases and J by 2 bases, with 8 bases between. There are 15 residues in the CDR3. The DNA of the CDR3 is TGTGCCAGCAGTGACGACAGCCCTGGGGCCAACGTCCTGACTTTC. Its translation: CASSDDSPGANVLTF.

The V and J genes are TRBV29-1 and TRBJ1-1; D is perhaps TRBD1 (5 bases). This CDR3 comprises 11 residues. The V gene's germline CDR1 is SQVTM and CDR2 ANQGSEA. Trimming removed 7 bases from V and 2 bases from J, with 8 bases in between. The CDR3 DNA sequence: TGCAGCGGACAGTCTAACACTGAAGCTTTCTTT. It yields the protein CSGQSNTEAFF.

This chain connects TRBV19 to TRBJ1-2; D gene unclear. Germline CDR1 LNHDA, CDR2 SQIVND (reference sequence). CDR3 length: 14 residues. Trimming removed 6 bases at V and 6 bases at J, with 17 bases between. The CDR3 loop is CASSPQSPTDGYTF. The CDR3 DNA reads as TGTGCCAGTAGCCCCCAGTCTCCAACCGATGGCTACACCTTC.

The chain has TRBV7-2 and TRBJ2-3; TRBD1 might be the D (6 bases). The ends were cut back, 5 bases at V and 0 bases at J, with 9 bases in the middle. Germline values: CDR1 SGHTA, CDR2 FQGNSA. This CDR3 region has 14 residues. The CDR3 region has the DNA TGTGCCAGCAGCCGGGACATCAGCACAGATACGCAGTATTTT. As protein: CASSRDISTDTQYF.

The genes are TRBV5-1 and TRBJ2-7, with 8 nucleotides matching TRBD1. CDR1 and CDR2 from the germline V gene are SGHRS and YFSETQ. This CDR3 has 15 amino acids. Unmatched junction bases numbered 10, after V lost 3 bases and J lost 5 bases. Here the CDR3 DNA reads TGCGCCAGCAGCTATATTTCGGACAGGGCTGACGAGCAGTACTTC. As protein: CASSYISDRADEQYF.

This chain links TRBV10-2 with TRBJ2-7; 9 positions match TRBD1. The V and J ends lost 4 bases and 4 bases, in that order; junction bases with no gene match: 8. From germline, CDR1 is WSHSY and CDR2 SAAADI. CDR3 size: 15 residues. The CDR3 protein is CASSGGTGFGYEQYF. CDR3 DNA: TGCGCCAGCAGTGGGGGGACAGGGTTTGGGTACGAGCAGTACTTC.

This clone has only a few counts. The rearrangement joins TRBV2 to TRBJ2-5, with TRBD1 identical over 9 bases. The germline V gene has CDR1 SNHLY and CDR2 FYNNEI. The CDR3 runs 15 residues. Trimming took 6 bases from V and 6 from J; bases not matched to a gene: 11. CDR3 bases: TGTGCCAGCAGAGGGGAGACAGGGGGGTTAAAGACCCAGTACTTC. This translates into CASRGETGGLKTQYF.

In DNA, the CDR3 is TGTGCCAGTAGTGTACAGGGGGCGGGGAACACCGGGGAGCTGTTTTTT. This sequence encodes CASSVQGAGNTGELFF. This rearrangement joins TRBV19 to TRBJ2-2; 9 nucleotides line up with TRBD1. Losses at the gene ends were 5 bases for V and 1 base for J; bases not matched to a gene: 5. Germline V CDR1 and CDR2: LNHDA, SQIVND (reference sequence). The CDR3 is 16 residues long.

This sequence joins TRBV10-3 and TRBJ1-1; possible D gene TRBD1, 6 bases. From germline, CDR1 is ENHRY and CDR2 SYGVKD. The CDR3 consists of 13 residues. The V and J ends lost 5 bases and 7 bases respectively, with 14 bases between them. The CDR3 DNA reads TGTGCCATCAGTTCCCGGGACACCATTGAAGCTTTCTTT. It yields the protein CAISSRDTIEAFF.

The genes are TRBV11-2 and TRBJ2-5; D may be TRBD1 (5 bases). Trimming stripped 6 bases from V and 0 bases from J, with 11 bases between. The CDR3 is 14 amino acids. The germline gives CDR1 SGHAT, CDR2 FQNNGV. The CDR3: CASSRRGDQETQYF. DNA for the CDR3: TGTGCCAGCAGTCGAAGGGGCGACCAAGAGACCCAGTACTTC.

In the case of this clone: The same CDR3 can be traced to other DNA sequences in this sample. The chain combines TRBV4-1 with TRBJ2-3; 10 bases map to TRBD1. Looked up from germline, CDR1 is MGHRA and CDR2 is YSYEKL. CDR3 length: 15 amino acids. Trimming at V came to 3 bases and at J to 3 bases, leaving 3 bases not matched to a gene. CDR3 in DNA: TGCGCCAGCAGCCAGTCGGGACAGGGGACAGATACGCAGTATTTT. Encoded protein: CASSQSGQGTDTQYF.

This clone has a handful of counts. The chain links TRBV11-2 to TRBJ2-1; D is uncertain. Trimming took off 1 base at V and 3 bases at J, with 10 bases between the two ends. The CDR3 totals 15 residues. The germline CDR1 and CDR2 sequences are SGHAT and FQNNGV. CDR3 bases: TGTGCCAGCAGCTTAGGTGACTCTCGCTACAATGAGCAGTTCTTC. This gives the protein CASSLGDSRYNEQFF.

This chain uses TRBV30 with TRBJ1-3; 10 nucleotides match TRBD1. Germline V CDR1 and CDR2: GTSNPN, SVGIG (reference sequence). There are 15 residues in the CDR3. Germline trimming cut 2 bases from V and 2 bases from J; bases unmatched to any gene: 3. CDR3 nucleotides: TGTGCCTGGAGTCTGGGACAGGGGACTGGAAACACCATATATTTT. It is translated as CAWSLGQGTGNTIYF.

This clone has a handful of counts. The gene calls are TRBV30 and TRBJ2-7; a possible D gene is TRBD2 (5 bases). Trimming removed 0 bases at V and 5 bases at J, with 14 bases between. The length of the CDR3 is 14 residues. The germline CDR1 and CDR2 sequences are GTSNPN and SVGIG (reference sequence). The CDR3 DNA is TGTGCCTGGAGTGTAAGTCTAGCTCCCCACGAGCAGTACTTC. The encoded protein is CAWSVSLAPHEQYF.

This clone showed up just a few times. The gene calls are TRBV27 and TRBJ2-7; 7 bases map to TRBD1. This CDR3 has 12 residues. The V gene end was trimmed by 10 bases and the J gene end by 2 bases; junction bases not matched to a gene: 5. Germline lookup yields CDR1 MNHEY and CDR2 SMNVEV (reference sequence). DNA for the CDR3: TGTGCCACCCAGGGACAGACCTACGAGCAGTACTTC. It translates to CATQGQTYEQYF.